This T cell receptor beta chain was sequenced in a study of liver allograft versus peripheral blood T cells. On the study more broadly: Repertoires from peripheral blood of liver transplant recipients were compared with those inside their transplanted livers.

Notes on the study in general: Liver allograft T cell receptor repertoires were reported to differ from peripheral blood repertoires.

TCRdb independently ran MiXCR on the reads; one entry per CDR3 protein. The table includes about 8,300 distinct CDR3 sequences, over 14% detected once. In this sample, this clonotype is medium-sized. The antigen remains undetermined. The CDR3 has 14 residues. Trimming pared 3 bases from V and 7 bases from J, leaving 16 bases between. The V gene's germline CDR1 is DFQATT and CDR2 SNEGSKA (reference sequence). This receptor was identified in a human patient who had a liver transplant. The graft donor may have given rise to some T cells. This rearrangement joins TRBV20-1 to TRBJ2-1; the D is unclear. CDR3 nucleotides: TGCAGTGCTAGGGCACTTAGTGTGGGAAATGAGCAGTTCTTC. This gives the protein CSARALSVGNEQFF.